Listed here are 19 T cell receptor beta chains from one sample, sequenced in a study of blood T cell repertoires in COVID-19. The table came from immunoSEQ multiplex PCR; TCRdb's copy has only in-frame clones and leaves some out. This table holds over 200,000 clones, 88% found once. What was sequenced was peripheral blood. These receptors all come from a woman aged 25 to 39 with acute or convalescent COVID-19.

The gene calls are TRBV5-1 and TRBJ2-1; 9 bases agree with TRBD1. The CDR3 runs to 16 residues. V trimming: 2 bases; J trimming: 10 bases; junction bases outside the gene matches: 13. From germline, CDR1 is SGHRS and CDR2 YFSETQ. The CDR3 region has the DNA TGCGCCAGCAGCTTAGACCGGGACAGGGTACGAAAAGAGCAGTTCTTC. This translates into CASSLDRDRVRKEQFF.

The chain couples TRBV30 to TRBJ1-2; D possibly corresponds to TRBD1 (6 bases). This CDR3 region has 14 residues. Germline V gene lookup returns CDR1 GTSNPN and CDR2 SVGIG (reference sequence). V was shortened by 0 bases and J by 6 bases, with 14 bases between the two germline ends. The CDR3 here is CAWSVLGAGHGYTF. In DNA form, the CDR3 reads TGTGCCTGGAGTGTACTGGGGGCCGGGCATGGCTACACCTTC.

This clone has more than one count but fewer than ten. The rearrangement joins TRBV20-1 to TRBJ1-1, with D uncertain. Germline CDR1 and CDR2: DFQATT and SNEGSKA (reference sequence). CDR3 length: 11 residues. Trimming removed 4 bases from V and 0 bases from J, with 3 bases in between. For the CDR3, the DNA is TGCAGTGCTATATTGAACACTGAAGCTTTCTTT. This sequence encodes CSAILNTEAFF.

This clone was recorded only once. CDR3 residues: CASSWVGGVTYEQYF. CDR3 in DNA: TGTGCCAGCAGTTGGGTCGGGGGGGTCACCTACGAGCAGTACTTC. This rearrangement joins TRBV28 to TRBJ2-7; 8 nucleotides match TRBD2. The CDR3 totals 15 residues. The trim removed 4 bases at V and 2 bases at J, leaving 7 bases unmatched. Looked up from germline, CDR1 is MDHEN and CDR2 is SYDVKM.

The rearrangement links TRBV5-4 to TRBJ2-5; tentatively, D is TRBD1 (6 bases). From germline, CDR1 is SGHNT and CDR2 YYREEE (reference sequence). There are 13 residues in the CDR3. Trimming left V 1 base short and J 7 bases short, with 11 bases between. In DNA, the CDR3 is TGTGCCAGCAGCTTGTCAGGGGCTGGGACCCAGTACTTC. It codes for CASSLSGAGTQYF.

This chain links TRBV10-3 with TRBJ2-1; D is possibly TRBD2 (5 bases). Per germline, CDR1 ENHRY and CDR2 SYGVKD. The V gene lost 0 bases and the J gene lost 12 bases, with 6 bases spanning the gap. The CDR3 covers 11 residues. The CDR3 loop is CAISESAGQFF. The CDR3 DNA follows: TGTGCCATCAGTGAGTCGGCGGGGCAGTTCTTC.

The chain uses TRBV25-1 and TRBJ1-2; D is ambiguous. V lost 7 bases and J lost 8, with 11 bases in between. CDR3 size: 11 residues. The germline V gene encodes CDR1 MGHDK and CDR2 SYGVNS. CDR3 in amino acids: CASIGGEGYTF. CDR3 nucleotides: TGTGCCAGCATTGGCGGGGAAGGCTACACCTTC.

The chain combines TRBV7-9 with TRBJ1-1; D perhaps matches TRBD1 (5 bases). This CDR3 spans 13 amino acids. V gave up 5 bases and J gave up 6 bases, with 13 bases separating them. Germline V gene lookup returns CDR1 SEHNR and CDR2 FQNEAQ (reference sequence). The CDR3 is CASSGPQGAEAFF. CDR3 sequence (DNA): TGTGCCAGCAGCGGTCCCCAAGGGGCTGAAGCTTTCTTT. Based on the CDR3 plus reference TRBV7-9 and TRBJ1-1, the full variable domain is DTGVSQNPRHKITKRGQNVTFRCDPISEHNRLYWYRQTLGQGPEFLTYFQNEAQLEKSRLLSDRFSAERPKGSFSTLEIQRTEQGDSAMYLCASSGPQGAEAFFGQGTRLTVV.

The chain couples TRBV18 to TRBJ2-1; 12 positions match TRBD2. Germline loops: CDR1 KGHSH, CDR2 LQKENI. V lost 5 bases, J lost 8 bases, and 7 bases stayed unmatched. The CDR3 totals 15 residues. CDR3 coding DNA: TGTGCCAGCTCAATACGACTAGCGGGAGAAGATGAGCAGTTCTTC. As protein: CASSIRLAGEDEQFF.

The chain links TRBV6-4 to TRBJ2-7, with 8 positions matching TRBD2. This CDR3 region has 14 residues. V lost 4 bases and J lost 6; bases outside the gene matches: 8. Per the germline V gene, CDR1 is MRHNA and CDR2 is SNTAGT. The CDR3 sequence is CASSADSGDSEQYF. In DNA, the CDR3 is TGTGCCAGCAGTGCCGATAGCGGGGACTCCGAGCAGTACTTC.

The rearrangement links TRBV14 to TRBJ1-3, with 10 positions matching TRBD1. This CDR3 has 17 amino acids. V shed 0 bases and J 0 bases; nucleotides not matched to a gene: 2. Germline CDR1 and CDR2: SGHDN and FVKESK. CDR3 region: CASSQDWTGGSGNTIYF. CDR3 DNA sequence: TGTGCCAGCAGCCAAGATTGGACAGGGGGCTCTGGAAACACCATATATTTT.

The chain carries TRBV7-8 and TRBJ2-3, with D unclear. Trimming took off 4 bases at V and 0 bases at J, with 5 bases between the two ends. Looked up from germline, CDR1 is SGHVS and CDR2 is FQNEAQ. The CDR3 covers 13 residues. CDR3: CASSSGSTDTQYF. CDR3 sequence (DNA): TGTGCCAGCAGCTCAGGAAGCACAGATACGCAGTATTTT.

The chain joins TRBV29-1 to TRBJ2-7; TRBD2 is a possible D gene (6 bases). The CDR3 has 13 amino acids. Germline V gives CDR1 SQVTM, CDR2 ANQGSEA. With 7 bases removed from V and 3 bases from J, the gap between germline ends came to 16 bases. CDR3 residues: CSALTGGNYEQYF. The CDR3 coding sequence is TGCAGCGCCCTTACTGGGGGGAACTACGAGCAGTACTTC.

CDR3 DNA: TGTGCCAGCTCACCACCCGACAGACCCAATCAGCCCCAGCATTTT. Its translation is CASSPPDRPNQPQHF. J is TRBJ1-5 and V is TRBV18; tentative D call: TRBD1 (5 bases). CDR1 KGHSH and CDR2 LQKENI come from the germline V gene. V dropped 0 bases and J dropped 3 bases, with 9 bases sitting between them. This CDR3 spans 15 amino acids.

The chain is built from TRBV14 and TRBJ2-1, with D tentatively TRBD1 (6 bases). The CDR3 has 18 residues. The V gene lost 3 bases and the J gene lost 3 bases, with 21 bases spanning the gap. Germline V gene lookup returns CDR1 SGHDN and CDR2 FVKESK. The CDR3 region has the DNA TGTGCCAGCAGCCATCTGGGACAATTCGGGTCCTTCTACAATGAGCAGTTCTTC. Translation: CASSHLGQFGSFYNEQFF.

The CDR3 DNA is TGCGCCAGCAGCCCACCAATGGGGGCGGGAGGGCCGTGGCCAGATACGCAGTATTTT. Protein sequence: CASSPPMGAGGPWPDTQYF. This chain connects TRBV4-3 to TRBJ2-3; 9 nucleotides align to TRBD2. V lost 4 bases and J lost 4; bases outside the gene matches: 18. The length of the CDR3 is 19 residues. CDR1 is LGHNA, CDR2 YSLEER, per germline.

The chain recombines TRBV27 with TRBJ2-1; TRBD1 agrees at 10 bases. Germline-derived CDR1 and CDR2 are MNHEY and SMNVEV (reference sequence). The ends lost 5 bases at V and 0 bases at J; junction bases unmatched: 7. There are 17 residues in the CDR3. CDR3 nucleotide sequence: TGTGCCAGCAGTCTTCCTTGGACAGGGGGCTCCTACAATGAGCAGTTCTTC. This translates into CASSLPWTGGSYNEQFF.

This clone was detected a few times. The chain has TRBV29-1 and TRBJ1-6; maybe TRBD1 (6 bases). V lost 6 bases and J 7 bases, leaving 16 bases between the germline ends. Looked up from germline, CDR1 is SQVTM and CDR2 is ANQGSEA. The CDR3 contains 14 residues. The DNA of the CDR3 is TGCAGCGTACAGGTTGGGCAGGGGAATTCACCCCTCCACTTT. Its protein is CSVQVGQGNSPLHF. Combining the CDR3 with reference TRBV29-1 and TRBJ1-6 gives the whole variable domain SAVISQKPSRDICQRGTSLTIQCQVDSQVTMMFWYRQQPGQSLTLIATANQGSEATYESGFVIDKFPISRPNLTFSTLTVSNMSPEDSSIYLCSVQVGQGNSPLHFGNGTRLTVT.

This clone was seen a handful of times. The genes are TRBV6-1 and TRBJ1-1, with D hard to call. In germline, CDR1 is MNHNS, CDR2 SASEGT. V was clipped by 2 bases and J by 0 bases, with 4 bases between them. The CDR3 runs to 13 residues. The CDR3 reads CASSETVNTEAFF. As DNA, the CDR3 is TGTGCCAGCAGTGAAACGGTGAACACTGAAGCTTTCTTT.